The T cell receptor beta chain described here comes from a study of response to subunit inactivated influenza vaccine. With regard to this clonotype: Its specificity is unknown.

TCRdb recomputed calls from the RT-PCR reads with MiXCR, one row per CDR3 protein. The data hold about 700,000 distinct CDR3 sequences, with 15% to 19% observed a single time. Trimming left V 5 bases short and J 2 bases short, with 14 bases between. The CDR3 covers 15 residues. The V gene's germline CDR1 is SGHDT and CDR2 YYEEEE. Points from the study as a whole: It was the authors' suggestion that each seasonal influenza vaccination recruits few new T cells.

The TCR comes from a man aged 45-65 years who received an inactivated influenza vaccine. This specimen was PBMCs from blood, taken 12 days after vaccination. The gene calls are TRBV5-6 and TRBJ1-3; possibly TRBD1 for D (5 bases). Here the CDR3 reads CASSLTGFTGNTIYF. The CDR3 DNA reads TGTGCCAGCAGTTTAACAGGTTTCACTGGAAACACCATATATTTT.